This T cell receptor (beta chain) was sequenced for a study of T cells after yellow fever vaccination (dated 2019 in TCRdb). Regarding the research as a whole: Memory subsets (EM, EMRA, CM and Tscm) were sorted on a BD FACS Aria III using CD3, CD45RA, CCR7 and CD95 staining. Sorting of memory subsets took place on days 0, 15 and 45 and at 18 months after primary vaccination, as well as on days 0, 15 and 45 after the 30-year booster. The SMART-Seq v4 Ultra Low Input RNA kit was used to prepare libraries from fractions with low cell numbers. Bulk TCR alpha and beta repertoires were sequenced longitudinally to track T-cell clones before and after primary and booster YFV17D yellow fever vaccination. Two healthy male donors, one aged 18 to 30 and one aged 30 to 40 years, were included in the cohort. Blood was drawn at multiple timepoints before and after primary and secondary immunization, with bulk PBMC replicates and cell subsets isolated.

Interpreted using the paper, the treatment or condition label stands for: live attenuated yellow fever vaccine strain. A standard Ficoll-Paque protocol was used to isolate PBMCs from peripheral blood. RNA from sorted memory subsets was extracted with the RNeasy Micro Kit. This clonotype was seen at least ten times. Base-call qualities are not available, and no considerably larger clone is one nucleotide away. The paper as a whole reports these results and caveats: A small share of clonotypes occurred in both CD4 and CD8 compartments, likely arising from convergent recombination. The secondary T-cell response was found to be weaker but faster than the primary response, with a peak reached on day 5 rather than on day 15. In the sorted memory subsets on day 0, nearly all vaccine-responding clonotypes were below the level of detection. Most clones expanded after primary vaccination were re-detected after the booster (about 96% of CD4 and 88% of CD8), suggesting broad memory maintenance. Only a couple of donors were included in the study, so the extent to which the findings can be generalized is limited. Computational filtering was required because FACS-sorted repertoires could contain abundant contaminating clonotypes from the bulk population.

CDR3 length: 15 amino acids, cysteine to phenylalanine. CDR3 DNA only is kept here, 45 bases in frame from base 1. From the germline V gene, CDR1 is SGHTA and CDR2 is FQGNSA. At the junction V is shortened by 5 bases and J by 2 bases; bases outside the gene matches: 5. TCR cDNA was made using 5'RACE template switching, a step that added a universal primer site and unique molecular identifiers. cDNA synthesis was primed from both the TCR alpha and TCR beta constant segments. Library amplification used two PCR steps, and the second PCR step added sample barcodes and sequencing adapters. Sequencing of the libraries was done on either Illumina HiSeq 2500 (2x100 bp) or NovaSeq (2x150 bp). Per the authors' processing: MIGEC was used to demultiplex reads and collapse the reads into UMI consensus sequences, and MiXCR was used for V(D)J alignment. Clonotypes responding to the vaccine were identified with edgeR on replicate PBMC samples, with the criteria of FDR below 0.01 and a log2 fold change above 5 up to day 15. Each bulk clonotype received a CD4 or CD8 identity based on whether the sequenced CD4 or CD8 repertoire contained that clonotype at higher abundance. To estimate the distribution of each clone across memory phenotypes, clonotype frequencies in memory subsets were weighted by FACS-sorted cell numbers. TCRdb passed the public sequencing reads through fastp at Q25 and MiXCR, retaining productive beta sequences. Rows with a matching CDR3 protein are joined into one entry that keeps the most common DNA and genes. The V and J calls reflect TCRdb's pipeline rather than the authors' work. Across this sample there are about 10,000 distinct CDR3 sequences, with around 4.8% seen only once. The ten largest clones take up roughly 1.6% of the sample.

The sequence is built from TRBV7-2 and TRBJ1-2, with 10 central nucleotides matching TRBD1. The source of this sequence is a man aged 18 to 29 who received the YFV17D yellow fever vaccine. Sequencing was performed on PBMCs, either bulk or a sorted T-cell subset (CD4+, CD8+, memory, or dextramer-sorted; not recorded which), taken less than 16 days after the first yellow fever vaccination. DNA sequence: TGTGCCAGCAGCATAGACAGGGGGCCGAACTATGGCTACACCTTC. This is translated as CASSIDRGPNYGYTF.